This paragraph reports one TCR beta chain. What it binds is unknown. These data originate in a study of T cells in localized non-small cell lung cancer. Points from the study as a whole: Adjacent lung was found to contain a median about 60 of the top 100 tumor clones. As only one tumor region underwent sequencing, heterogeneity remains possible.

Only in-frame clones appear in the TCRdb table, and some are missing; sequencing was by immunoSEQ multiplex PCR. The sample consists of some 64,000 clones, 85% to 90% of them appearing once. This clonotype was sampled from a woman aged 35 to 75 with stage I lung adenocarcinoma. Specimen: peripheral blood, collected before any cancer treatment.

CDR3 sequence (DNA): TGTGCCAGCAGTTCTCGGACAGGTGGGACCGAGCAGTACTTC. Its translation is CASSSRTGGTEQYF. The chain joins TRBV6-6 to TRBJ2-7, with 7 bases aligning to TRBD1. The CDR3 spans 14 residues. After removal of 4 bases from V and 6 bases from J, the junction contained 9 bases not matched to a gene. Germline lookup yields CDR1 MNHNY and CDR2 SVGAGI (reference sequence).